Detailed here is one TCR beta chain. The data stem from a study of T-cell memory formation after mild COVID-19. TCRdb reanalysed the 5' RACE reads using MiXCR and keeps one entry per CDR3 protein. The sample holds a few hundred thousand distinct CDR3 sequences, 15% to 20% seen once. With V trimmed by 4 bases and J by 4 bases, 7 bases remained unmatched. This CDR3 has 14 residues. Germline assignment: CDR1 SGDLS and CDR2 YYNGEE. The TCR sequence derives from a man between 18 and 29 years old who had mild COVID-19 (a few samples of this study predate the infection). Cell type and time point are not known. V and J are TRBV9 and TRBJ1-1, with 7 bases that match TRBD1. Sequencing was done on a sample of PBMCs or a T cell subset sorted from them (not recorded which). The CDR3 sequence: CASSPSTGSTEAFF. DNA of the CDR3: TGTGCCAGCAGCCCATCGACAGGGAGCACTGAAGCTTTCTTT.